The 10 T cell receptor beta chains listed next were all sequenced from one sample in a study of blood T cell repertoires in COVID-19. Libraries were prepared by immunoSEQ multiplex PCR; TCRdb keeps only in-frame clonotypes and omits some of them. The data show around 480,000 clones, with more than 70% seen just once and 10% to 15% held by the top ten. The specimen sequenced was peripheral blood. All receptors derive from a woman aged 50 to 65 with COVID-19, enrolled during active disease.

This clone was seen once. V gene TRBV2 combines with J gene TRBJ2-1; the match to TRBD2 covers 11 bases. There are 14 residues in the CDR3. The germline gives CDR1 SNHLY, CDR2 FYNNEI. J was trimmed by 6 bases and V by 7 bases; bases with no gene match: 5. This CDR3 reads CASKETSGGNEQFF. Here the CDR3 DNA reads TGTGCCAGCAAGGAAACTAGCGGGGGCAATGAGCAGTTCTTC. The full variable domain, rest sourced from reference TRBV2 and TRBJ2-1, is EPEVTQTPSHQVTQMGQEVILRCVPISNHLYFYWYRQILGQKVEFLVSFYNNEISEKSEIFDDQFSVERPDGSNFTLKIRSTKLEDSAMYFCASKETSGGNEQFFGPGTRLTVL.

This clone was seen only once. CDR3 region: CATGGQNYGYTF. In DNA, the CDR3 is TGTGCCACGGGAGGACAGAACTATGGCTACACCTTC. V gene TRBV2 combines with J gene TRBJ1-2, with a possible D match to TRBD1 (6 bases). From germline, CDR1 is SNHLY and CDR2 FYNNEI. Between the trimmed V and J ends, which lost 10 bases and 2 bases, there was a span of 11 bases. CDR3 size: 12 residues.

The count of this clone is one. The chain carries TRBV18 and TRBJ2-7; perhaps TRBD2 as D (5 bases). The CDR3 is 13 residues long. Per the germline V gene, CDR1 is KGHSH and CDR2 is LQKENI. The germline V and J ends were trimmed by 3 bases and 6 bases, with 12 bases remaining between them. CDR3 in amino acids: CASSPTTTSEQYF. CDR3 DNA: TGTGCCAGCTCACCGACTACCACGAGCGAGCAGTACTTC.

The chain employs TRBV3-1 (or the pseudogene TRBV3-2) and TRBJ2-1, with 8 bases identical to TRBD1. The germline V gene encodes CDR1 LGHDT and CDR2 YNNKEL (reference sequence). The CDR3 runs 18 residues. J lost 4 bases, V lost 6 bases, and 17 bases had no gene match. The CDR3 DNA reads TGTGCCAGCAGTCTTACTCTTCGCCGGGACAGGCCGTACAATGAGCAGTTCTTC. Its protein product is CASSLTLRRDRPYNEQFF.

The chain joins TRBV4-1 to TRBJ1-3; 10 bases agree with TRBD1. V was pared by 5 bases and J by 4 bases, with 5 bases of the junction left unmatched. The CDR3 totals 15 residues. The germline CDR1 and CDR2 sequences are MGHRA and YSYEKL. CDR3 DNA: TGCGCCAGCAGCTCCGGGACAGGGGCCGGAAACACCATATATTTT. Translated, it gives CASSSGTGAGNTIYF.

The chain uses TRBV6-5 and TRBJ1-6, with 10 bases aligning to TRBD1. J was trimmed by 8 bases and V by 5 bases; bases with no gene match: 3. This CDR3 has 14 amino acids. CDR1 is MNHEY and CDR2 is SVGAGI in the germline V gene. This CDR3 reads CASSLTGGHSPLHF. The CDR3 nucleotides read TGTGCCAGCAGTCTGACAGGGGGCCATTCACCCCTCCACTTT.

This clone was found once. The chain links TRBV6-5 to TRBJ2-7, with 8 bases fitting TRBD2. CDR3 length equals 15 residues. The germline gives CDR1 MNHEY, CDR2 SVGAGI. V was pared by 1 base and J by 0 bases, with 2 bases of the junction left unmatched. CDR3 coding DNA: TGTGCCAGCAGTTACTGGCGGGGGGCCTCCTACGAGCAGTACTTC. Translated: CASSYWRGASYEQYF.

The chain links TRBV24-1 to TRBJ1-2; D might be TRBD1 (6 bases). The CDR3 has 17 amino acids. With 3 bases removed from V and 2 bases from J, the gap between germline ends came to 18 bases. The V gene's germline CDR1 is KGHDR and CDR2 SFDVKD. The CDR3 DNA follows: TGTGCCACCAGTGATCGAGACAGGTATTTTAGGAACTATGGCTACACCTTC. Translating gives CATSDRDRYFRNYGYTF.

V gene TRBV12-5 combines with J gene TRBJ1-1; 8 bases match TRBD1. Germline V gives CDR1 LGHNT, CDR2 FRNRAP. The CDR3 loop spans 13 amino acids. V lost 5 bases and J lost 5; bases outside the gene matches: 4. CDR3 amino acids: CASGPDRATEAFF. CDR3 bases: TGTGCTAGTGGTCCGGACAGGGCTACTGAAGCTTTCTTT.

DNA for the CDR3: TGTGCCAGCAGCCAAGAAAGACTAGCGGGGGCCGATACGCAGTATTTT. Translation: CASSQERLAGADTQYF. This chain links TRBV3-1 (or the pseudogene TRBV3-2) with TRBJ2-3; 12 nucleotides line up with TRBD2. This CDR3 region has 16 residues. Losses at the gene ends were 0 bases for V and 6 bases for J; bases not matched to a gene: 4. Germline lookup yields CDR1 LGHDT and CDR2 YNNKEL (reference sequence).